Shown below are 3 T cell receptor beta chains from a single sample sequenced in a study of blood T cell repertoires in COVID-19. Sequenced by immunoSEQ multiplex PCR; TCRdb stores in-frame clones only, minus some. The sample lists approximately 260,000 clones; around 82% were seen once. Sequenced: peripheral blood. The receptors originated from a human donor in a cohort sampled during active COVID-19.

The rearrangement uses TRBV7-3 and TRBJ2-2; 9 bases are shared with TRBD2. The CDR3 loop spans 15 amino acids. V lost 6 bases to trimming and J lost 3 bases; unmatched junction nucleotides: 5. CDR1 and CDR2 from the germline V gene are SGHTA and FQGTGA. DNA of the CDR3: TGTGCCAGCAGTCTTCTAGCGGGATACACCGGGGAGCTGTTTTTT. This sequence encodes CASSLLAGYTGELFF.

This clone has a count of ten or more. This rearrangement joins TRBV28 to TRBJ2-7; D ambiguous. The CDR3 runs to 12 residues. CDR1 MDHEN and CDR2 SYDVKM come from the germline V gene. V shed 4 bases and J shed 2 bases, with 6 bases lying between them. DNA for the CDR3: TGTGCCAGCAGTTATAGAGCCTACGAGCAGTACTTC. Protein product: CASSYRAYEQYF.

The rearrangement links TRBV5-1 to TRBJ2-7; 10 nucleotides line up with TRBD1. Germline values: CDR1 SGHRS, CDR2 YFSETQ. The V and J ends lost 9 bases and 5 bases, in that order; junction bases with no gene match: 8. The CDR3 length is 13 residues. The CDR3 loop is CATTRDRGDEQYF. The CDR3, as DNA: TGCGCCACCACCCGGGACAGGGGAGACGAGCAGTACTTC.